This TCR beta chain was retrieved from a study of blood T cell repertoires in COVID-19. Germline V gene lookup returns CDR1 LNHDA and CDR2 SQIVND (reference sequence). The CDR3 totals 14 residues. The V gene lost 5 bases and the J gene lost 0 bases, with 5 bases spanning the gap. The method was immunoSEQ multiplex PCR; TCRdb's version includes in-frame clones alone and lacks a portion of them. The sample carries around 320,000 clones, about 90% recorded once. V gene TRBV19 combines with J gene TRBJ2-6; D gene unclear. The sequence was collected from a woman between 25 and 40 years old with COVID-19, enrolled during active disease. The sequenced sample was peripheral blood. CDR3 amino acids: CASSLVSGANVLTF. CDR3 nucleotide sequence: TGTGCCAGTAGTCTTGTCTCTGGGGCCAACGTCCTGACTTTC.